Listed here is a single T cell receptor (beta chain). The target antigen is unknown. The junction does not match germline at one end; this may be a read error. This record comes from a study of blood T cells in healthy people across ages. Study results and caveats: Age brought a roughly linear fall in TCR beta diversity measured per million T cells. The study regarded diversity estimates from one million T cells as underestimates.

Primed by a sample-barcoded 5' primer and a J-beta primer mix, a second PCR proceeded for about 6 to 12 cycles. Each CDR3 protein is one row after TCRdb ran MiXCR on the 5' RACE reads. The data show about 1.4 million distinct CDR3 sequences, approximately 59% seen once. This receptor was obtained from a young man in good health. Sequencing was performed on blood.

In nucleotides, the CDR3 is TGTGCCGCCAGTGACCCCTTCAGCGGAAACACCATATATTTT. Translating it yields CAASDPFSGNTIYF. This chain links TRBV24-1 with TRBJ1-3; D is unclear. Germline V gives CDR1 KGHDR, CDR2 SFDVKD. This CDR3 contains 14 residues.